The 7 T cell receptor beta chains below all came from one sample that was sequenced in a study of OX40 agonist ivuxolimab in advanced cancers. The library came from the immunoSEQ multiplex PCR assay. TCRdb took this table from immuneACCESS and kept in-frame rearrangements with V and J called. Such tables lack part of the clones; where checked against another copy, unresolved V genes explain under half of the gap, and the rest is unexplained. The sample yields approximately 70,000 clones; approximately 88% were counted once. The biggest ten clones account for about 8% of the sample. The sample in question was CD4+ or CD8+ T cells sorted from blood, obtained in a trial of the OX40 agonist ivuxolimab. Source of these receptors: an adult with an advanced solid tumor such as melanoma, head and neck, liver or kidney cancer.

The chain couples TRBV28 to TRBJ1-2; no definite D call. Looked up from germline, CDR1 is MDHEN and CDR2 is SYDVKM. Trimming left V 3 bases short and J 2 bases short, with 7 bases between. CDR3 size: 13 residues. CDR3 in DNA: TGTGCCAGCAGTTTGAACACCAACTATGGCTACACCTTC. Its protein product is CASSLNTNYGYTF.

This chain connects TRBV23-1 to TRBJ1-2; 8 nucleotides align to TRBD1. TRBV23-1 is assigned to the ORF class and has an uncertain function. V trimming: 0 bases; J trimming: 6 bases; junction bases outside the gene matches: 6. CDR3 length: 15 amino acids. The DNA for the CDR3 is TGCGCCAGCAGTCAATCCAAGCGGACAGGGCATGGCTACACCTTC. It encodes CASSQSKRTGHGYTF.

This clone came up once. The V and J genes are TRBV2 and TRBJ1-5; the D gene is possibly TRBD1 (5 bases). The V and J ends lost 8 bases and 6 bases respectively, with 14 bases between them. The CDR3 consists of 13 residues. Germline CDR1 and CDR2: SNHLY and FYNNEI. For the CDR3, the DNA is TGTGCCAGCTCCCCGGGGGTACGTCAGCCCCAGCATTTT. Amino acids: CASSPGVRQPQHF. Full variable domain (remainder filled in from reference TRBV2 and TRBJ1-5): EPEVTQTPSHQVTQMGQEVILRCVPISNHLYFYWYRQILGQKVEFLVSFYNNEISEKSEIFDDQFSVERPDGSNFTLKIRSTKLEDSAMYFCASSPGVRQPQHFGDGTRLSIL.

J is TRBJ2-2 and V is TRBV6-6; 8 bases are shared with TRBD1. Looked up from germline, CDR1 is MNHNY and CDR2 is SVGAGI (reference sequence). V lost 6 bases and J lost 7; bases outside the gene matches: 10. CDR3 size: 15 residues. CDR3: CASRPDRGIGGELFF. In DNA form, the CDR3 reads TGTGCCAGCAGGCCAGACAGGGGTATTGGCGGGGAGCTGTTTTTT.

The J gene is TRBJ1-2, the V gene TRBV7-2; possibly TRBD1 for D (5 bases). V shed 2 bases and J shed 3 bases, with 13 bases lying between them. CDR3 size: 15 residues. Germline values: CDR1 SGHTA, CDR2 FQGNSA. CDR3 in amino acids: CASSLRGSGDYGYTF. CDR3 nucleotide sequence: TGTGCCAGCAGCTTACGCGGGTCGGGGGACTATGGCTACACCTTC.

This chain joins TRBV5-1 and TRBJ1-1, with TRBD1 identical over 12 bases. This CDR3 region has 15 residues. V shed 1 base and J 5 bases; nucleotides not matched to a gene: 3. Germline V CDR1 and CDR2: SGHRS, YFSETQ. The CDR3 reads CASSLMGQGATEAFF. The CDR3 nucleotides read TGCGCCAGCAGCTTGATGGGACAGGGGGCTACTGAAGCTTTCTTT. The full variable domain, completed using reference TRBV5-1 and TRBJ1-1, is KAGVTQTPRYLIKTRGQQVTLSCSPISGHRSVSWYQQTPGQGLQFLFEYFSETQRNKGNFPGRFSGRQFSNSRSEMNVSTLELGDSALYLCASSLMGQGATEAFFGQGTRLTVV.

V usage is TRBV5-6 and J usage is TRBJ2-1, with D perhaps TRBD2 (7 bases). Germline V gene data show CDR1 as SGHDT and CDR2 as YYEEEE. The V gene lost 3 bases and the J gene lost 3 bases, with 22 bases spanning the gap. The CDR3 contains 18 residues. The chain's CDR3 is CASSYAPSRGLGYNEQFF. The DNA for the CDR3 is TGTGCCAGCAGCTATGCTCCCTCGCGGGGGCTAGGCTACAATGAGCAGTTCTTC.